The sequence of this T cell receptor (beta chain) was determined in a study of CD8 T cells in ankylosing spondylitis. General study results and limits: One TCR beta motif, made up of about 8 highly homologous variants, appeared characteristic of ankylosing spondylitis blood.

On this clonotype itself: The target antigen is unknown.

Per germline, CDR1 KGHSH and CDR2 LQKENI. V lost 3 bases and J 3 bases, leaving 21 bases between the germline ends. The CDR3 loop spans 19 amino acids. TCRdb reanalysed the 5' RACE reads using MiXCR and keeps one entry per CDR3 protein. Counted here are about 450,000 distinct CDR3 sequences, 25% to 30% occurring once; the ten biggest clones make up approximately 1%. Specimen: blood, either unsorted or a sorted T cell fraction (not recorded which). This sequence joins TRBV18 and TRBJ2-6; TRBD1 or TRBD2 may be the D gene (6 bases each). The sequence derives from a male donor with ankylosing spondylitis. The CDR3 nucleotides are TGTGCCAGCTCACCGGTGCTGGCGGGACACGGGGGTGGGGCCAACGTCCTGACTTTC. It encodes CASSPVLAGHGGGANVLTF. Together with reference TRBV18 and TRBJ2-6, the CDR3 gives the full variable domain: NAGVMQNPRHLVRRRGQEARLRCSPMKGHSHVYWYRQLPEEGLKFMVYLQKENIIDESGMPKERFSAEFPKEGPSILRIQQVVRGDSAAYFCASSPVLAGHGGGANVLTFGAGSRLTVL.